Following are 25 T cell receptor beta chains from one sample sequenced in a study of blood T cell repertoires in COVID-19. TCRdb's table, derived via immunoSEQ multiplex PCR, lists solely in-frame clones and lacks some. The data hold 300,000 to 350,000 clones, with around 90% observed a single time. Material: PBMCs or T cells enriched from blood (not recorded which). These receptors were taken from a young man who had recovered from COVID-19.

The chain joins TRBV27 to TRBJ2-7, with 9 positions matching TRBD1. Losses at the gene ends were 5 bases for V and 1 base for J; bases not matched to a gene: 6. Germline CDR1 MNHEY, CDR2 SMNVEV (reference sequence). The length of the CDR3 is 15 residues. The CDR3 nucleotides read TGTGCCAGCAGTGCCGGGACAGGGTATTCCTACGAGCAGTACTTC. Its translation: CASSAGTGYSYEQYF.

This rearrangement joins TRBV7-3 to TRBJ2-1, with TRBD2 matching 11 bases. Trimming cost V 2 bases and J 5 bases; bases outside gene matches: 2. The CDR3 is 15 residues long. Germline loops: CDR1 SGHTA, CDR2 FQGTGA. The CDR3 DNA follows: TGTGCCAGCAGCTTACTAGCGGGGGGCAACAATGAGCAGTTCTTC. This encodes CASSLLAGGNNEQFF.

The chain links TRBV14 to TRBJ1-1; D might be TRBD1 (6 bases). V lost 4 bases and J lost 11, with 20 bases in between. The CDR3 consists of 14 residues. CDR1 is SGHDN and CDR2 is FVKESK in the germline V gene. CDR3 DNA: TGTGCCAGCAGCCTAGGACAGAATGGACGACCGGCTTTCTTT. Amino acid sequence: CASSLGQNGRPAFF.

The chain employs TRBV7-8 and TRBJ1-2; the D gene is possibly TRBD1 (6 bases). This CDR3 spans 16 amino acids. Germline V gives CDR1 SGHVS, CDR2 FQNEAQ. V lost 5 bases and J 4 bases, leaving 20 bases between the germline ends. The DNA for the CDR3 is TGTGCCAGCAGCCCCGCAGGGGCCAGGGAGTCCTATGGCTACACCTTC. It specifies CASSPAGARESYGYTF. Full variable domain (outside the CDR3, taken from reference TRBV7-8 and TRBJ1-2): GAGVSQSPRYKVAKRGQDVALRCDPISGHVSLFWYQQALGQGPEFLTYFQNEAQLDKSGLPSDRFFAERPEGSVSTLKIQRTQQEDSAVYLCASSPAGARESYGYTFGSGTRLTVV.

This clone was counted once. The J gene is TRBJ2-7, the V gene TRBV7-8; D may be TRBD2 (7 bases). CDR3 size: 15 residues. The V gene lost 1 base and the J gene lost 3 bases, with 13 bases spanning the gap. From germline, CDR1 is SGHVS and CDR2 FQNEAQ. The CDR3 is CASSLEGGAYYEQYF. The CDR3 DNA is TGTGCCAGCAGCTTAGAGGGGGGGGCCTACTACGAGCAGTACTTC.

The rearrangement uses TRBV10-2 and TRBJ2-7; D is perhaps TRBD2 (6 bases). Germline lookup yields CDR1 WSHSY and CDR2 SAAADI. The CDR3 has 12 residues. V shed 8 bases and J shed 1 base, with 9 bases lying between them. CDR3 amino acids: CASSSASYEQYF. The CDR3 DNA reads as TGCGCCAGCTCTAGCGCATCCTACGAGCAGTACTTC.

J is TRBJ1-3 and V is TRBV6-5; 9 nucleotides match TRBD1. CDR1 is MNHEY, CDR2 SVGAGI, per germline. CDR3 size: 16 residues. After removal of 2 bases from V and 2 bases from J, the junction contained 4 bases not matched to a gene. This CDR3 reads CASSYGTGGPGNTIYF. The CDR3 region has the DNA TGTGCCAGCAGTTACGGTACAGGGGGCCCTGGAAACACCATATATTTT.

The gene calls are TRBV7-9 and TRBJ2-3; a possible D gene is TRBD2 (6 bases). The ends were cut back, 4 bases at V and 0 bases at J, with 17 bases in the middle. Germline CDR1 and CDR2: SEHNR and FQNEAQ (reference sequence). The CDR3 covers 17 residues. Written as DNA, the CDR3 is TGTGCCAGCAGCTGGCCGCGAGCGGGTACTAGCACAGATACGCAGTATTTT. Its protein is CASSWPRAGTSTDTQYF. The full variable domain, completed using reference TRBV7-9 and TRBJ2-3, is DTGVSQNPRHKITKRGQNVTFRCDPISEHNRLYWYRQTLGQGPEFLTYFQNEAQLEKSRLLSDRFSAERPKGSFSTLEIQRTEQGDSAMYLCASSWPRAGTSTDTQYFGPGTRLTVL.

The rearrangement uses TRBV11-2 and TRBJ1-1, with 8 bases matching TRBD1. The J segment lost 7 bases and the V segment lost 5 bases, leaving 6 bases of the junction unmatched. Germline values: CDR1 SGHAT, CDR2 FQNNGV. The CDR3 is made up of 13 amino acids. The CDR3: CASSTRGPDEAFF. The CDR3 DNA reads as TGTGCCAGCAGCACCAGGGGGCCGGATGAAGCTTTCTTT.

Notes on this clone: At one end, the junction sequence differs from germline, possibly due to a read error. The chain has TRBV3-1 (or the pseudogene TRBV3-2) and TRBJ1-1; 10 nucleotides align to TRBD1. The germline V gene encodes CDR1 LGHDT and CDR2 YNNKEL (reference sequence). There are 13 residues in the CDR3. In DNA form, the CDR3 reads TGTGCCAGCAGCCCGGGACAGGGGTCTCCGCCGGTATTT. Its translation: CASSPGQGSPPVF.

The chain recombines TRBV7-8 with TRBJ1-2; 7 bases map to TRBD1. Unmatched junction bases numbered 6, after V lost 4 bases and J lost 1 base. Per germline, CDR1 SGHVS and CDR2 FQNEAQ. The CDR3 extends over 15 amino acids. CDR3 sequence (DNA): TGTGCCAGCAGCTGGGGGACAGCGGATAACTATGGCTACACCTTC. The encoded protein is CASSWGTADNYGYTF.

V and J are TRBV28 and TRBJ1-2; D may be TRBD1 (5 bases). V dropped 5 bases and J dropped 13 bases, with 14 bases sitting between them. Germline assignment: CDR1 MDHEN and CDR2 SYDVKM. There are 11 residues in the CDR3. This CDR3 reads CASSPGSFSTF. The CDR3 bases are TGTGCCAGCAGTCCAGGGTCTTTTAGCACCTTC.

The V gene is TRBV11-3, the J gene TRBJ2-1; D gene ambiguous. Germline values: CDR1 SGHNT, CDR2 YENEEA. Trimming shortened V by 3 bases and J by 8 bases, and 8 bases separated the two germline ends. There are 12 residues in the CDR3. CDR3 coding DNA: TGTGCCAGCAGCTTTAGTGAGGATGAGCAGTTCTTC. This gives the protein CASSFSEDEQFF.

A single count supports this clone. The chain uses TRBV19 and TRBJ1-4, with TRBD1 identical over 7 bases. CDR1 is LNHDA and CDR2 is SQIVND in the germline V gene (reference sequence). This CDR3 has 16 residues. V shed 6 bases and J 4 bases; nucleotides not matched to a gene: 11. CDR3 nucleotides: TGTGCCAGTAGAGAAAGAACAGGGGCTTTTAATGAAAAACTGTTTTTT. It translates to CASRERTGAFNEKLFF. Drawing the rest from reference TRBV19 and TRBJ1-4, the complete variable domain is DGGITQSPKYLFRKEGQNVTLSCEQNLNHDAMYWYRQDPGQGLRLIYYSQIVNDFQKGDIAEGYSVSREKKESFPLTVTSAQKNPTAFYLCASRERTGAFNEKLFFGSGTQLSVL.

The gene calls are TRBV5-1 and TRBJ2-1; D is perhaps TRBD2 (6 bases). Trimming took off 5 bases at V and 5 bases at J, with 14 bases between the two ends. This CDR3 has 14 amino acids. Germline CDR1 and CDR2: SGHRS and YFSETQ. This chain's CDR3 is CASSMGVADNEQFF. DNA of the CDR3: TGCGCCAGCAGTATGGGTGTAGCGGACAATGAGCAGTTCTTC. Supplemented by reference TRBV5-1 and TRBJ2-1, the full variable domain reads KAGVTQTPRYLIKTRGQQVTLSCSPISGHRSVSWYQQTPGQGLQFLFEYFSETQRNKGNFPGRFSGRQFSNSRSEMNVSTLELGDSALYLCASSMGVADNEQFFGPGTRLTVL.

This chain connects TRBV7-2 to TRBJ2-7, with a possible D match to TRBD2 (6 bases). The ends were cut back, 2 bases at V and 6 bases at J, with 11 bases in the middle. There are 13 residues in the CDR3. The germline gives CDR1 SGHTA, CDR2 FQGNSA. The chain's CDR3 is CASSLILGGEQYF. In DNA, the CDR3 is TGTGCCAGCAGCTTAATCCTGGGAGGCGAGCAGTACTTC.

The chain has TRBV30 and TRBJ1-2; a possible D gene is TRBD1 (5 bases). V was cut by 3 bases and J by 8 bases, with 22 bases left in between. The CDR3 totals 15 residues. The V gene's germline CDR1 is GTSNPN and CDR2 SVGIG (reference sequence). The CDR3 sequence is CAWSPLGAGSYGYTF. The DNA of the CDR3 is TGTGCCTGGAGCCCCCTAGGGGCGGGGTCTTACGGCTACACCTTC.

V usage is TRBV12-3 or TRBV12-4 and J usage is TRBJ2-1, with a weak D call TRBD2 (6 bases). The germline V and J ends were trimmed by 8 bases and 9 bases, with 8 bases remaining between them. The CDR3 sequence is 10 residues long. The CDR3 DNA reads TGTGCCAGCCGGGGGAGTGAGCAGTTCTTC. Protein product: CASRGSEQFF.

Comments on this clone: A much larger clone differs by one base, so this may be a read error. This CDR3 is CASSSGQNNSPLHF. CDR3 bases: TGTGCCAGCAGCTCGGGACAGAATAATTCACCCCTCCACTTT. The rearrangement links TRBV7-3 to TRBJ1-6, with TRBD1 matching 7 bases. The CDR3 loop spans 14 amino acids. From germline, CDR1 is SGHTA and CDR2 FQGTGA. The J segment lost 5 bases and the V segment lost 4 bases, leaving 2 bases of the junction unmatched.

The chain is built from TRBV28 and TRBJ2-3, with D possibly TRBD1 on 5 matching bases. CDR1 is MDHEN and CDR2 is SYDVKM in the germline V gene. The germline V and J ends were trimmed by 7 bases and 0 bases, with 11 bases remaining between them. The CDR3 length is 14 residues. The CDR3 DNA is TGTGCCAGCATTCGGGCAGGGAGCACAGATACGCAGTATTTT. Translating gives CASIRAGSTDTQYF.

The chain links TRBV2 to TRBJ2-1; 7 bases fit TRBD2. V lost 8 bases and J lost 6; bases outside the gene matches: 13. The CDR3 length is 15 residues. CDR1 and CDR2 from the germline V gene are SNHLY and FYNNEI. The CDR3: CASRKSPGGFNEQFF. The CDR3 region has the DNA TGTGCCAGCCGAAAGTCGCCGGGGGGATTCAATGAGCAGTTCTTC.

In its sample, this clone was seen a few times. This chain links TRBV10-3 with TRBJ1-2; TRBD1 aligns across 12 bases. CDR1 is ENHRY, CDR2 SYGVKD, per germline. V lost 5 bases, J lost 6 bases, and 4 bases stayed unmatched. The CDR3 is 14 residues long. CDR3 protein: CAISPGQGADGYTF. CDR3 coding DNA: TGTGCCATCAGTCCGGGACAGGGGGCGGATGGCTACACCTTC.

This clone was seen a few times. This CDR3 reads CASRFQGGSPLHF. The CDR3 nucleotides are TGTGCCAGCAGGTTTCAGGGAGGTTCACCCCTCCACTTT. The rearrangement uses TRBV27 and TRBJ1-6; maybe TRBD1 (5 bases). Per the germline V gene, CDR1 is MNHEY and CDR2 is SMNVEV (reference sequence). Deletions cut 6 bases from V and 9 bases from J, with 12 bases between. The CDR3 has 13 amino acids.

This clone occurred a few times. V is TRBV18 and J is TRBJ1-1; D may be TRBD1 (6 bases). The CDR3 spans 13 residues. The ends were cut back, 6 bases at V and 4 bases at J, with 12 bases in the middle. The V gene's germline CDR1 is KGHSH and CDR2 LQKENI. CDR3 coding DNA: TGTGCCAGCTCGCTAGACAGGCGCACTGAAGCTTTCTTT. The encoded protein is CASSLDRRTEAFF.

DNA of the CDR3: TGTGCCAGCAGCCAAGAGTCGGGGGAGAGCCTTTACGAGCAGTACTTC. It yields the protein CASSQESGESLYEQYF. The J gene is TRBJ2-7, the V gene TRBV3-1 (or the pseudogene TRBV3-2); tentative D call: TRBD2 (6 bases). CDR3 size: 16 residues. Trimming took 0 bases from V and 4 from J, leaving 16 bases between them. The germline gives CDR1 LGHDT, CDR2 YNNKEL (reference sequence).